The 3 T cell receptor beta chains reported below all come from one sample, sequenced in a study of CD8+ T cells in alopecia areata. RNA, once extracted, was reverse transcribed into cDNA for use as the sequencing template. Clones were sequenced by immunoSEQ multiplex PCR, and TCRdb holds only the in-frame ones, with some missing. The sample carries over 150,000 clones, approximately 60% recorded once. The treatment here: oral pan-JAK inhibitor, 5-10 mg twice daily. Sample: CD4+ T cells sorted from blood, taken at week 4, from a patient treated with tofacitinib. These receptors were taken from a human donor with alopecia areata.

V gene TRBV19 combines with J gene TRBJ2-5, with D hard to call. Germline assignment: CDR1 LNHDA and CDR2 SQIVND (reference sequence). V lost 3 bases to trimming and J lost 4 bases, with 3 bases between them. The CDR3 runs 11 residues. DNA for the CDR3: TGTGCCAGTAGTATGGGAGAGACCCAGTACTTC. Residues: CASSMGETQYF.

The chain joins TRBV5-4 to TRBJ2-4; 10 bases are shared with TRBD1. J was trimmed by 1 base and V by 4 bases; bases with no gene match: 8. Germline V gene lookup returns CDR1 SGHNT and CDR2 YYREEE (reference sequence). The CDR3 totals 17 residues. CDR3 in DNA: TGTGCCAGCAGCCGGGACAGGGGTGCCGGGGCCAAAAACATTCAGTACTTC. Translating gives CASSRDRGAGAKNIQYF.

Notes on this clone: Other DNA sequences in the same sample also yield this CDR3. The CDR3 bases are TGCGCCAGCAGCTTGGACAGAACCTACGAGCAGTACTTC. This translates into CASSLDRTYEQYF. The chain has TRBV5-1 and TRBJ2-7; D unclear. This CDR3 has 13 residues. In germline, CDR1 is SGHRS, CDR2 YFSETQ. V lost 0 bases and J lost 2, with 6 bases in between.